Listed below are T cell receptor beta chains from one sample, sequenced in a study of multiple sclerosis patients with progressive multifocal leukoencephalopathy. Clones were sequenced by immunoSEQ multiplex PCR, and TCRdb holds only the in-frame ones, with some missing. This repertoire shows about 30,000 clones, nearly 95% found once; its top ten account for 1.9%. Sequenced sample: PBMCs. Receptors were obtained from a man younger than 45 with multiple sclerosis. Both conserved end residues are part of each CDR3. Fields, in order: V gene, clone size, D gene, J gene, CDR3 DNA, CDR3 protein. The D gene is left open where the match is weak. Not all rows give a size; the values are once, few, many and, for expanded clones, a class.

>TRBV13|-|-|TRBJ2-1
TGTGCCAGCAGCTTAATTGACTACTGGGGCAATGAGCAGTTCTTC
CASSLIDYWGNEQFF
>TRBV2|-|TRBD2|TRBJ2-1
TGTGCCAGCAGGGGGACTAGCTACAATGAGCAGTTCTTC
CASRGTSYNEQFF
>TRBV5-1|once|TRBD2|TRBJ2-1
TGCGCCAGCAGCTACGTGGAAGCGGGCGGGAGGAATGAGCAGTTCTTC
CASSYVEAGGRNEQFF
>TRBV5-6|-|-|TRBJ2-2
TGTGCCAGCAGCATCGGACCCACCGGGGAGCTGTTTTTT
CASSIGPTGELFF
>TRBV4-3|-|-|TRBJ2-1
TGCGCCAGCAGCCAAGATACCTGGGGGCGGGAGTGGGAGGGTGAGCAGTTCTTC
CASSQDTWGREWEGEQFF
>TRBV11-3|-|-|TRBJ2-1
TGTGCCAGCAGCTTGAGCGGTAGCTCGGGTAATGAGCAGTTCTTC
CASSLSGSSGNEQFF
>TRBV7-9|-|-|TRBJ2-3
TGTGCCAGCAGCGGGGGAGATACGCAGTATTTT
CASSGGDTQYF
>TRBV30|-|TRBD2|TRBJ2-3
TGTGCCTGGAGTGTAGGTGCGGGAGGATCAGATACGCAGTATTTT
CAWSVGAGGSDTQYF
>TRBV27|-|TRBD2|TRBJ2-1
TGTGCCAGCACCCGGACTAGCGGAGACAATGAGCAGTTCTTC
CASTRTSGDNEQFF
>TRBV7-2|-|-|TRBJ2-2
TGTGCCAGCGAGCTCCAGACGAACACCGGGGAGCTGTTTTTT
CASELQTNTGELFF
>TRBV2|once|-|TRBJ1-1
TGTGCCAGCAGTGTTTACGGCCCGGGGGACACTGAAGCTTTCTTT
CASSVYGPGDTEAFF
>TRBV4-1|-|-|TRBJ2-1
TGCGCCAGCAGCCAATCCGGGACGCCGTCCTACAATGAGCAGTTCTTC
CASSQSGTPSYNEQFF
>TRBV18|-|TRBD2|TRBJ2-1
TGTGCCAGCTCACCAGGGTCTAGCGGGAGGTCCAATGAGCAGTTCTTC
CASSPGSSGRSNEQFF
>TRBV7-6|-|TRBD1|TRBJ1-2
TGTGCCAGCAGCTCGTACAGGGGGCGCAACTATGGCTACACCTTC
CASSSYRGRNYGYTF
>TRBV5-1|-|-|TRBJ1-2
TGCGCCAGCAGCGTATCCAGTGGGAGCGACTATGGCTACACCTTC
CASSVSSGSDYGYTF
>TRBV9|-|TRBD2|TRBJ2-1
TGTGCCAGCAGCGCGGGGACTAGCGGGTGGAGCTCCTACAATGAGCAGTTCTTC
CASSAGTSGWSSYNEQFF
>TRBV7-9|-|-|TRBJ1-4
TGTGCCAGCAGCTGGGACCGGGCTAGTGAAAAACTGTTTTTT
CASSWDRASEKLFF
>TRBV27|once|-|TRBJ1-3
TGTGCCAGCAGTTTATCAACGGGTACTGGAAACACCATATATTTT
CASSLSTGTGNTIYF
>TRBV2|once|-|TRBJ2-7
TGTGCCAGCAGTGAAGCGGGGGGAGGCGGGAATTCGTACTTC
CASSEAGGGGNSYF
>TRBV5-5|-|-|TRBJ2-5
TGTGCCAGCAGCCGGTATAATCCCCAGGCGACCCAGTACTTC
CASSRYNPQATQYF
>TRBV27|-|-|TRBJ2-1
TGTGCCAGCAGTTTCTGGGATACTAATCTGTTCTTC
CASSFWDTNLFF
>TRBV20-1|-|TRBD1|TRBJ1-2
TGCAGTGCTAGTTCGGGACAGGGCTACACCTTC
CSASSGQGYTF
>TRBV27|once|TRBD1|TRBJ2-2
TGTGCCAGCAGTTTCCTGGGACAGGGGGCCACCGGGGAGCTGTTTTTT
CASSFLGQGATGELFF
>TRBV18|once|TRBD2|TRBJ2-1
TGTGCCAGCTCACCACTACTAGCGGGAGTAGGAGGGAATGAGCAGTTCTTC
CASSPLLAGVGGNEQFF
>TRBV4-3|-|-|TRBJ2-3
TGCGCCAGCAGCCAAGATGGCCTGACAGATACGCAGTATTTT
CASSQDGLTDTQYF
>TRBV11-1|-|-|TRBJ1-1
TGTGCCAGCAGCTTAGGTTGGCCCCAGGGGAGTGAGGTGAGTACTGAAGCTTTCTTT
CASSLGWPQGSEVSTEAFF
>TRBV19|-|-|TRBJ2-2
TGTGCCAGTAGTATCTCCCGGTCAAGATACACCGGGGAGCTGTTTTTT
CASSISRSRYTGELFF
>TRBV30|once|-|TRBJ2-3
TGTGCCTGGAGTGTACCGCGGCTGCTTACGCAGTATTTT
CAWSVPRLLTQYF
>TRBV5-1|-|TRBD1|TRBJ1-2
TGCGCCAGCAGCCGGGGGGACAGAGGTGATGGCTACACCTTC
CASSRGDRGDGYTF
>TRBV5-6|few|-|TRBJ1-2
TGTGCCAGCAGCCTATGGTGGAGGGAGGGTGGCTACACCTTC
CASSLWWREGGYTF
>TRBV20-1|-|-|TRBJ1-2
TGCAGTGCTGAGGGGCAGGGCAACTCCTTC
CSAEGQGNSF